The next 25 T cell receptor beta chains were all read from a single sample in a study of beta chain features in type 1 diabetes. Sequencing targeted expressed TCRB transcripts, as all isolated RNA had been reverse transcribed. The protocol was immunoSEQ multiplex PCR, while the TCRdb copy is restricted to in-frame clones and leaves out a portion. The profile covers 120,000 to 150,000 clones, with under 11% appearing a single time and less than 1.5% taken by the ten largest. The sample taken for sequencing was naive CD4+ T cells from blood. These receptors were taken from a man aged 18 to 35 in good health.

This clone was picked up a small number of times. The chain employs TRBV6-6 and TRBJ1-2, with 10 positions matching TRBD1. Germline values: CDR1 MNHNY, CDR2 SVGAGI (reference sequence). The trim removed 4 bases at V and 13 bases at J, leaving 6 bases unmatched. The CDR3 runs 12 residues. The CDR3, as DNA: TGTGCCAGCAGTTCCGGGACAGGGGCCTTCACCTTC. Amino acid sequence: CASSSGTGAFTF.

This clone appeared a few times. The chain employs TRBV4-2 and TRBJ1-6, with TRBD1 matching 7 bases. The V gene end was trimmed by 10 bases and the J gene end by 3 bases; junction bases not matched to a gene: 9. This CDR3 is built from 15 residues. Germline CDR1 is LGHNA and CDR2 is YNFKEQ. In nucleotides, the CDR3 is TGTGCCACCTCCCGGACAGGAAACTATAATTCACCCCTCCACTTT. Amino acids: CATSRTGNYNSPLHF.

The chain couples TRBV10-3 to TRBJ1-2; unclear D gene. V shed 7 bases and J shed 2 bases, with 11 bases lying between them. Germline V lookup: CDR1 ENHRY, CDR2 SYGVKD. The CDR3 length is 13 residues. CDR3 DNA: TGTGCCATCAATCCTCCGGGGAACTATGGCTACACCTTC. Its translation is CAINPPGNYGYTF.

The chain recombines TRBV7-2 with TRBJ1-2; 9 bases are shared with TRBD1. V shed 0 bases, J shed 4 bases, and the junction held 6 bases outside the gene matches. This CDR3 comprises 16 residues. The germline gives CDR1 SGHTA, CDR2 FQGNSA. This chain's CDR3 is CASSLAPTGGVYGYTF. In DNA, the CDR3 is TGTGCCAGCAGCTTAGCCCCAACAGGGGGCGTCTATGGCTACACCTTC.

This clone was recorded only once. The chain joins TRBV25-1 to TRBJ2-1; 7 nucleotides align to TRBD1. V was pared by 7 bases and J by 9 bases, with 9 bases of the junction left unmatched. Germline V gene sequence: CDR1 MGHDK, CDR2 SYGVNS. This CDR3 contains 13 residues. CDR3 in DNA: TGTGCCAGCACCCGACAGGGTGTTTTTGAGCAGTTCTTC. Protein sequence: CASTRQGVFEQFF.

Only a few counts were recorded for this clone. V usage is TRBV4-3 and J usage is TRBJ2-1, with 14 bases matching TRBD2. Germline values: CDR1 LGHNA, CDR2 YSLEER. J gave up 7 bases and V 1 base, and 3 bases lay outside the gene matches. The CDR3 spans 16 residues. The CDR3 reads CASSQVRLAGGNEQFF. The CDR3, as DNA: TGCGCCAGCAGCCAAGTTAGACTAGCGGGGGGGAATGAGCAGTTCTTC.

Many counts were recorded for this clone. The DNA of the CDR3 is TGTGCCAGCAGCTCAAGGGGTAATTCACCCCTCCACTTT. Encoded protein: CASSSRGNSPLHF. The chain recombines TRBV9 with TRBJ1-6, with D tentatively TRBD1 (5 bases). Germline V gene sequence: CDR1 SGDLS, CDR2 YYNGEE. V was shortened by 4 bases and J by 6 bases, with 8 bases between the two germline ends. The CDR3 length is 13 residues.

In its sample, this clone was seen many times. The chain links TRBV7-2 to TRBJ2-3; 10 bases are a match to TRBD2. The trim removed 6 bases at V and 0 bases at J, leaving 6 bases unmatched. This CDR3 contains 16 residues. Germline V gene lookup returns CDR1 SGHTA and CDR2 FQGNSA. The CDR3 protein is CASSALAGVSTDTQYF. DNA for the CDR3: TGTGCCAGCAGTGCCCTAGCGGGGGTTAGCACAGATACGCAGTATTTT.

This clone appeared a single time. The chain carries TRBV7-6 and TRBJ2-7, with TRBD2 identical over 9 bases. Looked up from germline, CDR1 is SGHVS and CDR2 is FNYEAQ. V was pared by 6 bases and J by 4 bases, with 7 bases of the junction left unmatched. The CDR3 length is 14 residues. The CDR3 region is CASSQSGGSYEQYF. For the CDR3, the DNA is TGTGCCAGCAGTCAAAGCGGGGGGTCTTACGAGCAGTACTTC.

The V call is TRBV7-6, the J call TRBJ1-2; TRBD1 is a possible D gene (6 bases). Germline-derived CDR1 and CDR2 are SGHVS and FNYEAQ. Trimming removed 1 base from V and 0 bases from J, with 9 bases in between. CDR3 length equals 15 residues. CDR3 nucleotide sequence: TGTGCCAGCAGCTTAGACCAGGGGACTAACTATGGCTACACCTTC. Residues: CASSLDQGTNYGYTF.

The chain carries TRBV6-5 and TRBJ1-6, with 8 bases that match TRBD1. CDR1 and CDR2 from the germline V gene are MNHEY and SVGAGI. This CDR3 has 13 residues. The CDR3 loop reads CARRTGYNSPLHF. The CDR3 DNA sequence: TGTGCAAGGCGGACAGGGTATAATTCACCCCTCCACTTT.

About this clone: The DNA is left out, because the CDR3 cannot be placed on it with certainty; the CDR3 is given as TCRdb lists it. V gene TRBV27 combines with J gene TRBJ1-2. From germline, CDR1 is MNHEY and CDR2 SMNVEV (reference sequence). With termini counted, the CDR3 has 13 amino acids. The CDR3 sequence: CATRGYKDYGCTF.

This clone occurred a few times. The CDR3 region is CASSSPRTGGDQPQHF. The CDR3 DNA reads as TGTGCCAGCAGTTCCCCCCGGACGGGAGGGGACCAGCCCCAGCATTTT. The chain carries TRBV6-5 and TRBJ1-5; D perhaps matches TRBD1 (5 bases). Trimming took off 4 bases at V and 7 bases at J, with 20 bases between the two ends. CDR3 length equals 16 residues. Germline values: CDR1 MNHEY, CDR2 SVGAGI.

The sample holds a few counts of this clone. The rearrangement joins TRBV2 to TRBJ1-5; 8 positions match TRBD1. This CDR3 is 17 amino acids long. Per the germline V gene, CDR1 is SNHLY and CDR2 is FYNNEI. Unmatched junction bases numbered 6, after V lost 1 base and J lost 1 base. CDR3 amino acids: CASSEVGQGWSNQPQHF. CDR3 sequence (DNA): TGTGCCAGCAGTGAAGTCGGACAGGGATGGAGCAATCAGCCCCAGCATTTT.

The chain carries TRBV5-1 and TRBJ2-1; tentatively, D is TRBD1 (5 bases). Trimming stripped 4 bases from V and 7 bases from J, with 12 bases between. Germline V gene lookup returns CDR1 SGHRS and CDR2 YFSETQ. The CDR3 has 13 residues. This CDR3 reads CASSPTVENEQFF. The CDR3 DNA is TGCGCCAGCAGCCCGACAGTAGAAAATGAGCAGTTCTTC. The complete variable domain, with remaining parts taken from reference TRBV5-1 and TRBJ2-1, reads KAGVTQTPRYLIKTRGQQVTLSCSPISGHRSVSWYQQTPGQGLQFLFEYFSETQRNKGNFPGRFSGRQFSNSRSEMNVSTLELGDSALYLCASSPTVENEQFFGPGTRLTVL.

This clone has more than one count but fewer than ten. J is TRBJ2-7 and V is TRBV5-4; TRBD1 is a possible D gene (6 bases). This CDR3 comprises 13 residues. The germline gives CDR1 SGHNT, CDR2 YYREEE (reference sequence). Deletions cut 0 bases from V and 7 bases from J, with 11 bases between. The CDR3 loop reads CASSLVGGEEQYF. In nucleotides, the CDR3 is TGTGCCAGCAGCTTGGTAGGGGGTGAAGAGCAGTACTTC.

This clone has a handful of counts. The chain uses TRBV7-2 and TRBJ2-7; 10 bases are shared with TRBD1. Trimming removed 1 base from V and 5 bases from J; junction bases left unmatched: 5. The CDR3 consists of 15 residues. Germline values: CDR1 SGHTA, CDR2 FQGNSA. CDR3: CASSLGGQGHHEQYF. Written as DNA, the CDR3 is TGTGCCAGCAGCTTAGGGGGACAGGGGCACCACGAGCAGTACTTC.

This clone appeared a few times. The chain combines TRBV7-2 with TRBJ2-2; a weak D match, TRBD1 (5 bases). CDR1 and CDR2 from the germline V gene are SGHTA and FQGNSA. The CDR3 covers 14 residues. With 1 base removed from V and 2 bases from J, the gap between germline ends came to 5 bases. CDR3 nucleotides: TGTGCCAGCAGCTTAGGGACAAACACCGGGGAGCTGTTTTTT. Translation gives CASSLGTNTGELFF.

The CDR3, as DNA: TGTGCCAGCAGCTTGGGGGGTGAGGAGGTGGTAAAACTGTTTTTT. Its translation is CASSLGGEEVVKLFF. The chain links TRBV5-6 to TRBJ1-4; no clear D. The CDR3 sequence is 15 residues long. Germline CDR1 is SGHDT and CDR2 is YYEEEE. The germline V and J ends were trimmed by 0 bases and 10 bases, with 16 bases remaining between them.

This clone was counted ten times or more. V is TRBV4-2 and J is TRBJ1-1; the D gene is possibly TRBD1 (5 bases). V was cut by 4 bases and J by 11 bases, with 20 bases left in between. Germline CDR1 is LGHNA and CDR2 is YNFKEQ. The CDR3 has 14 residues. The chain's CDR3 is CASSLSLGGRGAFF. The CDR3 DNA follows: TGTGCCAGCAGCCTTAGTCTCGGGGGACGAGGGGCTTTCTTT.

This clone was seen repeatedly, ten times or more. The gene calls are TRBV29-1 and TRBJ2-1; TRBD1 is a possible D gene (6 bases). V was cut by 6 bases and J by 0 bases, with 12 bases left in between. Germline V gene data show CDR1 as SQVTM and CDR2 as ANQGSEA. This CDR3 contains 14 residues. The CDR3 DNA follows: TGCAGCGTCAACAGGGCTAGCTCCTACAATGAGCAGTTCTTC. Protein product: CSVNRASSYNEQFF.

This clone was counted a few times. The rearrangement joins TRBV9 to TRBJ2-5; 7 nucleotides agree with TRBD2. After removal of 4 bases from V and 2 bases from J, the junction contained 8 bases not matched to a gene. The germline CDR1 and CDR2 sequences are SGDLS and YYNGEE. This CDR3 comprises 15 residues. DNA of the CDR3: TGTGCCAGCAGCTTTCCCTTGGGGGGGCAAGAGACCCAGTACTTC. This translates into CASSFPLGGQETQYF.

The chain uses TRBV7-6 and TRBJ2-7, with D tentatively TRBD2 (6 bases). With 5 bases removed from V and 2 bases from J, the gap between germline ends came to 16 bases. This CDR3 spans 15 amino acids. The germline CDR1 and CDR2 sequences are SGHVS and FNYEAQ. The CDR3: CASSLSMGGPYEQYF. The CDR3 DNA follows: TGTGCCAGCAGCCTTAGCATGGGGGGTCCCTACGAGCAGTACTTC.

The chain has TRBV28 and TRBJ1-2; weak D call: TRBD1 (6 bases). The V and J ends lost 5 bases and 4 bases respectively, with 20 bases between them. Germline V gene sequence: CDR1 MDHEN, CDR2 SYDVKM. The CDR3 has 16 residues. The DNA of the CDR3 is TGTGCCAGCAGTGTGAACTCCGGGACAAAGGGCTATGGCTACACCTTC. Its translation is CASSVNSGTKGYGYTF.

This clone appeared many times. This chain connects TRBV4-3 to TRBJ1-6, with D hard to call. Between the trimmed V and J ends, which lost 0 bases and 9 bases, there was a span of 9 bases. The CDR3 is 14 amino acids. CDR1 is LGHNA, CDR2 YSLEER, per germline. The CDR3 bases are TGCGCCAGCAGCCAAGAAACACGGGGTTCACCCCTCCACTTT. This translates into CASSQETRGSPLHF.